This TCR beta chain stems from a study of long-term antiretroviral therapy in people with HIV. Concerning this clone: Its antigen is still unknown.

General study results and limits: There were no data on ART adherence, viral resistance or therapy changes, a gap that limits inferences about post-ART repertoire changes.

It was version v3.0 of the immunoSEQ assay that was run at survey level. Sequencing was performed with immunoSEQ multiplex PCR; in TCRdb, only in-frame clones are kept and a portion is missing. This table has 15,000 to 20,000 clones, around 90% appearing once. The sequencing here drew on unsorted PBMCs, taken 6.9 years after starting antiretroviral therapy. This clonotype was sampled from a man aged 45-60 years with HIV.

The DNA of the CDR3 is TGTGCCAGTAGGACCCTCGGCTGGGGGAATCAGCCCCAGCATTTT. It specifies CASRTLGWGNQPQHF. The gene calls are TRBV19 and TRBJ1-5; D perhaps matches TRBD1 (5 bases). Trimming left V 6 bases short and J 4 bases short, with 16 bases between. The CDR3 is 15 amino acids. The germline CDR1 and CDR2 sequences are LNHDA and SQIVND (reference sequence).